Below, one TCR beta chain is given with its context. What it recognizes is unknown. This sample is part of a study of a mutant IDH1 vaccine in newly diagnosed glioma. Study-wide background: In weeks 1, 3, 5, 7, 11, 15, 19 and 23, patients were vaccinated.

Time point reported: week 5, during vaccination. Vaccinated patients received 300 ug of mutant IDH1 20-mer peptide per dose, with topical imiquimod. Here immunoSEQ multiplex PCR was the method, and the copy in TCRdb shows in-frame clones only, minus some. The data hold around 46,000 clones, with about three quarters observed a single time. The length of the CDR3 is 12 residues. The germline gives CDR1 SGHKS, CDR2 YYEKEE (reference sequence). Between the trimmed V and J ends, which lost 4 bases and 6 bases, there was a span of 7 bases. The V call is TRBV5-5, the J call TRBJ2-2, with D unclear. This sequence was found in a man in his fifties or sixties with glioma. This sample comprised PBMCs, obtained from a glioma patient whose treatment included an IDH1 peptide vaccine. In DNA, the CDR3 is TGTGCCAGCAGCCCCTCGGCCGGGGAGCTGTTTTTT. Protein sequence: CASSPSAGELFF.